These T cell receptor beta chains were read from a single sample in a study of T cells in localized non-small cell lung cancer. Some clones are missing from TCRdb's copy, which holds only in-frame ones; the method was immunoSEQ multiplex PCR. The repertoire holds about 40,000 clones, with 80% to 85% as singletons. The source was peripheral blood mononuclear cells, collected before any cancer treatment. Receptors were obtained from a male donor aged 60 or older with stage II lung adenocarcinoma. The CDR3 runs from the conserved cysteine through the conserved F or W. The D gene is left open where the match is weak. Part of the rows lack a size; the others show once, few, many or a class for expanded clones.

cdr3_length clone_size j_call v_call d_call cdr3_nt cdr3_aa
14 - TRBJ1-5 TRBV2 - TGTGCCAGCAGGATGGGGGGAGTTGGTCAGCCCCAGCATTTT CASRMGGVGQPQHF
15 - TRBJ2-6 TRBV5-8 TRBD1 TGTGCCAGCACCACAGGGGCGGCTGGGGCCAACGTCCTGACTTTC CASTTGAAGANVLTF
12 few TRBJ1-1 TRBV27 TRBD1 TGTGCCAGCAGCTATACAGGGGGAGAAGCTTTCTTT CASSYTGGEAFF
14 - TRBJ1-2 TRBV5-1 TRBD1 TGCGCCAGCAGCTTGCAAGGGGGCGACTATGGCTACACCTTC CASSLQGGDYGYTF
12 - TRBJ1-2 TRBV6-6 - TGTGCCGTGACGGGGGGCGACTATGGCTACACCTTC CAVTGGDYGYTF
12 - TRBJ1-2 TRBV19 - TGTGCCAGTAGTCGAGGAGGGACTGGCTACACCTTC CASSRGGTGYTF
14 - TRBJ1-3 TRBV5-1 - TGCGCCAGCAGCTTAGGGGGGACTGGAAACACCATATATTTT CASSLGGTGNTIYF
16 - TRBJ2-1 TRBV11-3 TRBD1 TGTGCCAGCAGCCCCTTCCCGGGACAGGGAAACAATGAGCAGTTCTTC CASSPFPGQGNNEQFF
18 - TRBJ2-7 TRBV27 TRBD2 TGTGCCAGCAGTTTTAGGCTCAGGGCGGGAGCTACGGCCTACGAGCAGTACTTC CASSFRLRAGATAYEQYF
15 - TRBJ2-7 TRBV19 TRBD2 TGTGCCAGTAGTATGAAAACTAGCGGCGCCTACGAGCAGTACTTC CASSMKTSGAYEQYF
13 - TRBJ1-1 TRBV6-4 - TGTGCCAGCAAAAAGGGCGTGAACACTGAAGCTTTCTTT CASKKGVNTEAFF
18 - TRBJ2-6 TRBV18 TRBD1 TGTGCCAGCTCACCGGGACAGGGAACTCGCTCTGGGGCCAACGTCCTGACTTTC CASSPGQGTRSGANVLTF
14 - TRBJ2-7 TRBV28 TRBD1 TGTGCCAGCAGTCAGACAGGGGAAACCTACGAGCAGTACTTC CASSQTGETYEQYF
14 - TRBJ1-1 TRBV18 TRBD1 TGTGCCAGCTCACTTTCGACAGGGGAGACTGAAGCTTTCTTT CASSLSTGETEAFF
15 - TRBJ2-2 TRBV12-5 - TGTGCTAGTGACCAAGGAGGGGGCGACACCGGGGAGCTGTTTTTT CASDQGGGDTGELFF
14 - TRBJ2-7 TRBV5-5 TRBD2 TGTGCCAGCAGTCTAGCGGGTAGAGCCTACGAGCAGTACTTC CASSLAGRAYEQYF
13 few TRBJ1-5 TRBV4-3 - TGCGCCAGCAGCCAAGATTATTCCCAGCCCCAGCATTTT CASSQDYSQPQHF
17 - TRBJ1-5 TRBV4-2 - TGTGCCAGCAGCCAAGGAGGGGGAGAAGTTAGCAATCAGCCCCAGCATTTT CASSQGGGEVSNQPQHF
14 - TRBJ2-3 TRBV7-2 - TGTGCCAGCAGCTTAAAGGCCTTAACAGATACGCAGTATTTT CASSLKALTDTQYF
14 - TRBJ2-3 TRBV7-3 TRBD2 TGTGCCAGCAGCCTACTAGCGGGAGTGGATACGCAGTATTTT CASSLLAGVDTQYF